The clone carrying this T cell receptor beta chain has only one observation. Its antigen is unknown. The data were obtained in a study of T cell repertoires in cytomegalovirus infection. Study-level background: Signatures in public TCR beta sequences pointed to both CMV infection and matching HLA type. Points from the study as a whole: There were HLA-C-restricted CMV-specific TCR beta clonotypes dominating the ex vivo response.

TCRdb used MiXCR to reprocess the reads, holding one entry per CDR3 protein. The sample carries more than 250,000 distinct CDR3 sequences, roughly 25% recorded once. The receptor's source is a human donor in good health (CMV status not recorded). Some clones in this sample may be carry-over from other donors' samples. This sample comprised cultured PBMCs, obtained from culture after CMV antigen stimulation.

The CDR3 loop is CASSLGAQAQVQFF. The CDR3 nucleotides read TGTGCCAGCAGCTTAGGGGCCCAAGCTCAGGTGCAGTTCTTC. V usage is TRBV7-2 and J usage is TRBJ2-1, with D unresolved. V gave up 1 base and J gave up 12 bases, with 16 bases separating them. Germline V lookup: CDR1 SGHTA, CDR2 FQGNSA. This CDR3 comprises 14 residues.